The following is a TCR beta chain sequence with its context. Source study methods: Amplified reference gene primers provided the basis for estimating nucleated cell counts. Profiling relied on immunoSEQ multiplex PCR, and the TCRdb table lists in-frame clones only, not all of them. Clone size and the V and J calls come from that table; the DNA yielded D and trimming. The sample contains some 91,000 clones, more than 75% of which appear only once. This record belongs to a study of blood T cell repertoires in COVID-19. The wider study: COVID-19 samples collected from the United States, Italy and Spain covered acute and convalescent phases. PBMCs, B-cell-depleted T cells, or T cells were the source of the cDNA or gDNA that made up the material.

Trimming pared 2 bases from V and 1 base from J, leaving 12 bases between. The germline V gene encodes CDR1 SGHRS and CDR2 YFSETQ. The CDR3 loop spans 15 amino acids. The chain couples TRBV5-1 to TRBJ2-5; no reliable D call. This receptor was identified in a man between 65 and 79 years old with acute or convalescent COVID-19. The specimen was peripheral blood. The CDR3 protein is CASSFTTILQETQYF. CDR3 sequence (DNA): TGCGCCAGCAGCTTTACGACAATACTCCAAGAGACCCAGTACTTC.